These T cell receptor beta chains were read from a single sample in a study of T-cell memory formation after mild COVID-19. TCRdb called the 5' RACE reads again in MiXCR, with one record for every CDR3 protein. The table includes around 500,000 distinct CDR3 sequences, about 18% detected once. The sample comprised PBMCs or a T cell subset sorted from them (not recorded which). Every receptor here comes from an adult woman who had mild COVID-19 (a few samples of this study predate the infection). Cell type and time point are not known. The CDR3 runs from the conserved cysteine through the conserved F or W. The order of the fields is D gene, clone size, V gene, J gene, CDR3 DNA, CDR3 protein. The D gene is left open where the match is weak. For some rows the clone size is stated as once, few or many, or as a class when expanded; others skip it.

D gene: TRBD2; clone size: NA; V gene: TRBV12-3/TRBV12-4; J gene: TRBJ2-3; CDR3 DNA: TGTGCCAGCAGTTTAGTAGCGGGAGGGGATACGCAGTATTTT; CDR3 protein: CASSLVAGGDTQYF
D gene: TRBD2; clone size: few; V gene: TRBV6-2/TRBV6-3; J gene: TRBJ2-3; CDR3 DNA: TGTGCCAGCGCCCTAGCGGGAGGGCCCGATACGCAGTATTTT; CDR3 protein: CASALAGGPDTQYF
D gene: TRBD2; clone size: NA; V gene: TRBV4-1; J gene: TRBJ2-2; CDR3 DNA: TGCGCCAGCAGGGGCGGGGCGGGAGTGACGAACACCGGGGAGCTGTTTTTT; CDR3 protein: CASRGGAGVTNTGELFF
D gene: NA; clone size: NA; V gene: TRBV29-1; J gene: TRBJ1-1; CDR3 DNA: TGCAGCGTTCCTACAGGTAAACTCACTGAAGCTTTCTTT; CDR3 protein: CSVPTGKLTEAFF
D gene: NA; clone size: many; V gene: TRBV29-1; J gene: TRBJ2-3; CDR3 DNA: TGCAGCTCATGTCCTACTACAGATACGCAGTATTTT; CDR3 protein: CSSCPTTDTQYF
D gene: TRBD2; clone size: NA; V gene: TRBV18; J gene: TRBJ2-7; CDR3 DNA: TGTGCCAGCTCACCACGGCCACTAGCGGGAGGGCCGGTCCTTCTAGAGCAGTACTTC; CDR3 protein: CASSPRPLAGGPVLLEQYF
D gene: TRBD1; clone size: few; V gene: TRBV12-3/TRBV12-4; J gene: TRBJ2-1; CDR3 DNA: TGTGCCAGCAGGATGGACAGGGCCCCCTACAATGAGCAGTTCTTC; CDR3 protein: CASRMDRAPYNEQFF
D gene: TRBD1; clone size: many; V gene: TRBV5-1; J gene: TRBJ1-1; CDR3 DNA: TGCGCCAGCAGCCCGAGACAGGGGTCCGTGACTGAAGCTTTCTTT; CDR3 protein: CASSPRQGSVTEAFF
D gene: TRBD1; clone size: few; V gene: TRBV7-9; J gene: TRBJ2-3; CDR3 DNA: TGTGCCAGCAGCCTCGACAGGGGGGGGCGCCCAGATACGCAGTATTTT; CDR3 protein: CASSLDRGGRPDTQYF
D gene: NA; clone size: NA; V gene: TRBV14; J gene: TRBJ2-3; CDR3 DNA: TGTGCCAGCAGCCCCTGGACCGGTAGCACAGATACGCAGTATTTT; CDR3 protein: CASSPWTGSTDTQYF